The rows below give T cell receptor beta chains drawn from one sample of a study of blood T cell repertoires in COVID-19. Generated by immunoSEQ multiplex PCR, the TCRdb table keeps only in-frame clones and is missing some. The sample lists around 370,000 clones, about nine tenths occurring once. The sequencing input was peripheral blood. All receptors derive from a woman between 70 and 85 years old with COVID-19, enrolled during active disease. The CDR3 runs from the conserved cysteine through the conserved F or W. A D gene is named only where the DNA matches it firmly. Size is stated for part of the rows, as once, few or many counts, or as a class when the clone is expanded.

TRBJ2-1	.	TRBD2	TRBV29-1	CSVVGGLAGRRNNEQFF	TGCAGCGTTGTAGGGGGACTAGCGGGGAGGAGAAACAATGAGCAGTTCTTC
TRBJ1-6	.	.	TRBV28	CASSLGGSSYNSPLHF	TGTGCCAGCAGTTTGGGAGGGAGCTCCTATAATTCACCCCTCCACTTT
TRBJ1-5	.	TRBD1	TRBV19	CASSRRTGIGSNQPQHF	TGTGCCAGTAGTAGACGGACAGGGATTGGGAGCAATCAGCCCCAGCATTTT
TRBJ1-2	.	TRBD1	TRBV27	CASTGGYGYTF	TGTGCCAGCACAGGGGGATATGGCTACACCTTC
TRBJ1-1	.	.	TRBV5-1	CASSPDSNTEAFF	TGCGCCAGCAGCCCGGACAGTAACACTGAAGCTTTCTTT
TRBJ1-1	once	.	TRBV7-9	CASSAQAGTEAFF	TGTGCCAGCAGCGCCCAGGCGGGCACTGAAGCTTTCTTT
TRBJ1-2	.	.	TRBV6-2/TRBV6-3	CASSYFGRGNDGYTF	TGTGCCAGCAGTTACTTCGGCAGGGGAAACGATGGCTACACCTTC
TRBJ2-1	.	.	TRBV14	CASSQWGSGDEQFF	TGTGCCAGCAGCCAATGGGGCTCTGGGGATGAGCAGTTCTTC
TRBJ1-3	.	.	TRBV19	CASRAGASGNTIYF	TGTGCCAGTAGGGCGGGGGCGTCTGGAAACACCATATATTTT
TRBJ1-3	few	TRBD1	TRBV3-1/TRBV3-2	CASSQGRDRVGNTIYF	TGTGCCAGCAGCCAGGGGAGGGACAGGGTCGGAAACACCATATATTTT
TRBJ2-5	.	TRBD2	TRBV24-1	CATSDSTSGGQYF	TGTGCCACCAGTGACTCGACTAGCGGGGGGCAGTACTTC
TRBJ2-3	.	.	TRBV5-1	CASSLLQVPGTDTQYF	TGCGCCAGCAGCTTGTTGCAGGTGCCCGGCACAGATACGCAGTATTTT
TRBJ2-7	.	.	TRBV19	CASSRLASYEQYF	TGTGCCAGTAGTAGGCTCGCCTCCTACGAGCAGTACTTC
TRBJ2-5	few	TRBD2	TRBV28	CASSLLGLAGGQKTQYF	TGTGCCAGCAGTTTATTGGGACTAGCGGGGGGGCAAAAGACCCAGTACTTC
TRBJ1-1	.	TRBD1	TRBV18	CASSQKQGNEAFF	TGTGCCAGCTCACAAAAACAGGGGAATGAAGCTTTCTTT
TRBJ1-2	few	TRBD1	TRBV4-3	CASSQEWDRGHYGYTF	TGCGCCAGCAGCCAAGAATGGGACAGGGGTCACTATGGCTACACCTTC
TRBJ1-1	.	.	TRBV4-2	CASSQVREMNTEAFF	TGTGCCAGCAGCCAAGTAAGGGAGATGAACACTGAAGCTTTCTTT
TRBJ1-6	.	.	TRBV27	CASSLDRGTSPLHF	TGTGCCAGCAGTTTAGATCGGGGGACGTCACCCCTCCACTTT
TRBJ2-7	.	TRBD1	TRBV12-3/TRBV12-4	CASTWDRDEQYF	TGTGCCAGCACCTGGGACAGGGACGAGCAGTACTTC
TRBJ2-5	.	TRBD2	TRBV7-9	CASSSGTSGAPTQYF	TGTGCCAGCAGCTCCGGGACTAGCGGGGCACCGACCCAGTACTTC
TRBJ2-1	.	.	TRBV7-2	CASSYVGRGRGSYNEQFF	TGTGCCAGCAGCTACGTCGGGAGGGGGCGCGGCTCCTACAATGAGCAGTTCTTC
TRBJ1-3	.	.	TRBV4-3	CASSQDLRGFGNTIYF	TGCGCCAGCAGCCAAGATTTAAGGGGTTTTGGAAACACCATATATTTT
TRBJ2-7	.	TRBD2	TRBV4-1	CAPTQLDLLAGGNEQYF	TGCGCCCCCACCCAACTCGACTTACTAGCGGGGGGTAACGAGCAGTACTTC
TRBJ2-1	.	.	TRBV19	CASSIAAHNYNEQFF	TGTGCCAGTAGTATCGCCGCCCACAATTACAATGAGCAGTTCTTC
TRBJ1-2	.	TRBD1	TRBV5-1	CASSPSRGFENYGYTF	TGCGCCAGCAGCCCGTCCAGGGGGTTTGAGAACTATGGCTACACCTTC
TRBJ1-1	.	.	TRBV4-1	CASSQRQMNTEAFF	TGCGCCAGCAGCCAACGACAGATGAACACTGAAGCTTTCTTT